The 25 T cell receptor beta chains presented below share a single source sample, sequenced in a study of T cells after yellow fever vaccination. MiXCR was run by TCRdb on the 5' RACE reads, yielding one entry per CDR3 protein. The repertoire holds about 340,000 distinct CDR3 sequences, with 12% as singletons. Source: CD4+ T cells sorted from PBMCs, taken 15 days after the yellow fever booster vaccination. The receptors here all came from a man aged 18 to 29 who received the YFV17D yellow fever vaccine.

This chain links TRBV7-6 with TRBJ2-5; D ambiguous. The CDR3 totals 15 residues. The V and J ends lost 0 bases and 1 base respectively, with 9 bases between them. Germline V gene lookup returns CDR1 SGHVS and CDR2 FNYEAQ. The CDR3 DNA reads TGTGCCAGCAGCTTAGCTACCGTCCGCCAAGAGACCCAGTACTTC. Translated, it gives CASSLATVRQETQYF.

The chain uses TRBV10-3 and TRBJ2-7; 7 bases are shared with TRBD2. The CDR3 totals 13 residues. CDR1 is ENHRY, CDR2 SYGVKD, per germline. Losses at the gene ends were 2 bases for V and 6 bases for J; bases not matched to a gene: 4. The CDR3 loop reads CAISERGEGEQYV. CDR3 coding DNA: TGTGCCATCAGTGAGCGCGGGGAGGGCGAGCAGTACGTC.

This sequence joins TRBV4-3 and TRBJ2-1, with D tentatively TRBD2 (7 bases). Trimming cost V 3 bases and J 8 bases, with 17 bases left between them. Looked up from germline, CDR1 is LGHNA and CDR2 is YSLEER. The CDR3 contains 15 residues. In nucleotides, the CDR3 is TGCGCCAGCAGCCAGGATACCGGGGGGCTCGATGAGCAGTTCTTC. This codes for CASSQDTGGLDEQFF.

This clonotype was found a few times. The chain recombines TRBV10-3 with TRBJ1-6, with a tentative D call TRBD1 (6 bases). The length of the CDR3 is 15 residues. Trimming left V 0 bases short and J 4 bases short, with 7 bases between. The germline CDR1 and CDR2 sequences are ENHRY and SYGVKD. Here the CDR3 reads CAISESQGYNSPLHF. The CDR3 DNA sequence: TGTGCCATCAGTGAGTCTCAGGGGTATAATTCACCCCTCCACTTT.

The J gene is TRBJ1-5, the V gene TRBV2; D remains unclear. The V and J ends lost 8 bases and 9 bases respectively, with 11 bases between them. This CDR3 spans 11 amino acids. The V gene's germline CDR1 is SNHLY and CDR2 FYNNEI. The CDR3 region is CASSYTGPQHF. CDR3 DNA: TGTGCCAGCTCTTATACCGGGCCCCAGCATTTT. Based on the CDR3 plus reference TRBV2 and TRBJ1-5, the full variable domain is EPEVTQTPSHQVTQMGQEVILRCVPISNHLYFYWYRQILGQKVEFLVSFYNNEISEKSEIFDDQFSVERPDGSNFTLKIRSTKLEDSAMYFCASSYTGPQHFGDGTRLSIL.

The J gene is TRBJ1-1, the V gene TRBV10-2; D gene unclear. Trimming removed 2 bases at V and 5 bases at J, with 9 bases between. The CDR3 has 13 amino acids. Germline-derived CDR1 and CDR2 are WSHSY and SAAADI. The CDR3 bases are TGCGCCAGCAGTGAGGGTAGGGTAACTGAAGCTTTCTTT. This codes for CASSEGRVTEAFF.

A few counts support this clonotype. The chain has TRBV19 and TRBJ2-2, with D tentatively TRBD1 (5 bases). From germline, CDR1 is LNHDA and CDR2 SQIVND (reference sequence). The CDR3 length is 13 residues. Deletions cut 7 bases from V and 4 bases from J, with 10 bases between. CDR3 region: CASNWGGTGELFF. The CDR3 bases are TGTGCCAGTAACTGGGGCGGCACCGGGGAGCTGTTTTTT.

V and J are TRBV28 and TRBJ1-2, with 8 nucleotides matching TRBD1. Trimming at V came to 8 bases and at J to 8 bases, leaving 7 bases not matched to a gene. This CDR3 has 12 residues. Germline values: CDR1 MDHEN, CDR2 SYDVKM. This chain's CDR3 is CASGQGAFGYTF. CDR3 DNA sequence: TGTGCCAGCGGGCAGGGGGCATTCGGCTACACCTTC.

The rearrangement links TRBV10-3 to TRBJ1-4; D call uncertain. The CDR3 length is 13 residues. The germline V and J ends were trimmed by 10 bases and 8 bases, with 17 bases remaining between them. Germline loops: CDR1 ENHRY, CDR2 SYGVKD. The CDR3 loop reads CATCRTPREKLFF. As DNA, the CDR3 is TGTGCCACCTGCCGGACCCCGAGGGAAAAACTGTTTTTT.

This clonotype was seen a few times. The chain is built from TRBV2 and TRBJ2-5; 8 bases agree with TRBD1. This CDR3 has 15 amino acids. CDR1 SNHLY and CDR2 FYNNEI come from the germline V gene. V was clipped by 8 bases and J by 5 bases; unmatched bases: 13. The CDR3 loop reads CASGAGLDRAETQYF. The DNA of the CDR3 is TGTGCCAGCGGAGCCGGGTTGGACAGGGCCGAGACCCAGTACTTC.

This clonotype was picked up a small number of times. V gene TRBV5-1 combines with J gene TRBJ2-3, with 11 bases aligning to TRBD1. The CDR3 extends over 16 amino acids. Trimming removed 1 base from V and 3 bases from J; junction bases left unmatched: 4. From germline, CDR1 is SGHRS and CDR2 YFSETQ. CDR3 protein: CASSLNGQGATDTQYF. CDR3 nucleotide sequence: TGCGCCAGCAGCTTGAATGGACAGGGGGCAACAGATACGCAGTATTTT.

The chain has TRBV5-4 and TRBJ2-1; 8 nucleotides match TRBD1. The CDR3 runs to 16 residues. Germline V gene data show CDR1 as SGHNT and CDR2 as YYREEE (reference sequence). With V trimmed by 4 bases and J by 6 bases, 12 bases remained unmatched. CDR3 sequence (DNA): TGTGCCAGCAGCATTGTTGGCAGGGGGCTACTCAATGAGCAGTTCTTC. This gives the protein CASSIVGRGLLNEQFF.

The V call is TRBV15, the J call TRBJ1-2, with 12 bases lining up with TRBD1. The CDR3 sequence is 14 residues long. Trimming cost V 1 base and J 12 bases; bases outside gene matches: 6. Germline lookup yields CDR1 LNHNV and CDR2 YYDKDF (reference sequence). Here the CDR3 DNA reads TGTGCCACCAGCAGAGGTGGGACAGGGGGCCCCCACACCTTC. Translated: CATSRGGTGGPHTF.

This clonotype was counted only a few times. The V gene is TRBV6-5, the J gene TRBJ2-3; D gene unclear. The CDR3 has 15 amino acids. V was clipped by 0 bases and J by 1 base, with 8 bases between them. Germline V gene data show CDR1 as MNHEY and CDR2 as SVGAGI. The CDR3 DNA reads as TGTGCCAGCAGTTACTCGATGGCGGGCACAGATACGCAGTATTTT. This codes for CASSYSMAGTDTQYF.

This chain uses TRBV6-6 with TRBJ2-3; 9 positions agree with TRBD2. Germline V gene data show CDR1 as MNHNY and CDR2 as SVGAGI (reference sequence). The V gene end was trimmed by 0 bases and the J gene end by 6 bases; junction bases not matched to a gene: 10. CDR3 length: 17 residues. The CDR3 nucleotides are TGTGCCAGCAGTTACTCGTATCCTAGCGGGGTGGGGGATACGCAGTATTTT. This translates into CASSYSYPSGVGDTQYF.

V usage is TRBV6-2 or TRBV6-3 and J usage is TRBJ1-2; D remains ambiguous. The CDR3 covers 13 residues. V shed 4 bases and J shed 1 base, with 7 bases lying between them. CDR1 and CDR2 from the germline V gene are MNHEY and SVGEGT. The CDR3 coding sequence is TGTGCCAGCAGTTCCCAGCTTAACTATGGCTACACCTTC. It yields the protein CASSSQLNYGYTF.

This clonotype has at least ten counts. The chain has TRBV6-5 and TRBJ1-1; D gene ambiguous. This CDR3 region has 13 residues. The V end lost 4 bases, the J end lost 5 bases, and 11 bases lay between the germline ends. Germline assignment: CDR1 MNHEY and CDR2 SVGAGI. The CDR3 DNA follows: TGTGCCAGCAGTTCCCCCATGGGGACTGAAGCTTTCTTT. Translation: CASSSPMGTEAFF.

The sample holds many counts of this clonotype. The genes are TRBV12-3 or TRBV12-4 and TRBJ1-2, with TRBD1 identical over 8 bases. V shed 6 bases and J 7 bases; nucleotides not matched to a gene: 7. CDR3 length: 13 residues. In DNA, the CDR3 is TGTGCCAGCAGCCCGGACAGGGCACTTGGCTACACCTTC. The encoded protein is CASSPDRALGYTF.

CDR3 amino acids: CASRETSGGTYTGELFF. CDR3 DNA: TGTGCCAGCAGAGAGACTAGCGGGGGCACATACACCGGGGAGCTGTTTTTT. The chain recombines TRBV4-2 with TRBJ2-2, with 12 bases fitting TRBD2. Germline V gene data show CDR1 as LGHNA and CDR2 as YNFKEQ. The CDR3 is made up of 17 amino acids. V trimming: 6 bases; J trimming: 3 bases; junction bases outside the gene matches: 8.

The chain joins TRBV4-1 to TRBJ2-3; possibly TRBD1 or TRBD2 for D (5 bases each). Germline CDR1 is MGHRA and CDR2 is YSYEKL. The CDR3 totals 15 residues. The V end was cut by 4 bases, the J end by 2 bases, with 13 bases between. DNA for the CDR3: TGCGCCAGCAGCCGGCAGGACGGGACCACAGATACGCAGTATTTT. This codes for CASSRQDGTTDTQYF.

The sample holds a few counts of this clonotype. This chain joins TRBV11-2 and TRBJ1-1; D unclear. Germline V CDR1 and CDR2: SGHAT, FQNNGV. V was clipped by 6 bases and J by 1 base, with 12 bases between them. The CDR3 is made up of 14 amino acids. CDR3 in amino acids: CASRLRTGNTEAFF. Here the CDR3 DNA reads TGTGCCAGCAGACTGAGGACGGGGAACACTGAAGCTTTCTTT.

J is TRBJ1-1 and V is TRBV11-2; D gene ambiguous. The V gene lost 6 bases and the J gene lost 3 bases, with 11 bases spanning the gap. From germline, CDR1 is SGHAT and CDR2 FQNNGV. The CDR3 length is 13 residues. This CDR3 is CASRRYVDTEAFF. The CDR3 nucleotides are TGTGCCAGCAGACGCTACGTCGACACTGAAGCTTTCTTT.

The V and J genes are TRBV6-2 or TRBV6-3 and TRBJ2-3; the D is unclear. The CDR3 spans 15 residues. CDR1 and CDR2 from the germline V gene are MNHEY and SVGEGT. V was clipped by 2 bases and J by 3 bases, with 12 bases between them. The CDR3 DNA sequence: TGTGCCAGCAGTTACCGGCCAGGACGGACAGATACGCAGTATTTT. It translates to CASSYRPGRTDTQYF.

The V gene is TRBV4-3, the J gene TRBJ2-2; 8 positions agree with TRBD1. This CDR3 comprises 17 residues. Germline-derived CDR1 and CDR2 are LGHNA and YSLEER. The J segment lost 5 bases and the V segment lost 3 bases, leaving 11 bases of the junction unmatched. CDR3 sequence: CASSQDQGAPETGELFF. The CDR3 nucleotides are TGCGCCAGCAGCCAGGACCAGGGGGCCCCGGAGACCGGGGAGCTGTTTTTT.

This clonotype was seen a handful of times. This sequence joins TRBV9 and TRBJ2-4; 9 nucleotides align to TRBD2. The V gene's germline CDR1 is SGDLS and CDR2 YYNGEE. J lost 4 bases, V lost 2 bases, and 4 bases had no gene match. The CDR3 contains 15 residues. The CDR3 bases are TGTGCCAGCAGCGTTAGCGGGGGACCGAAAAACATTCAGTACTTC. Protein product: CASSVSGGPKNIQYF.